These T cell receptor beta chains were read from a single sample in a study of cytomegalovirus exposure and HLA in healthy donors. The data were produced by immunoSEQ multiplex PCR, yet TCRdb's version contains in-frame clones alone and is incomplete. The table lists 150,000 or so clones, more than 70% of them singletons, with about 1.5% in the top ten. Specimen: PBMCs. Every receptor here comes from a male donor in good health and CMV-seronegative. CDR3s include the opening cysteine and the closing phenylalanine or tryptophan. A D gene is named only where the DNA matches it firmly. Expanded clones are given a class, and other clones once, few, many or no size at all.

TRBJ1-3	.	.	TRBV19	CASSDTGSSGNTIYF	TGTGCCAGTAGTGATACAGGAAGCTCTGGAAACACCATATATTTT
TRBJ2-7	TRBD1	.	TRBV29-1	CSVTGTGAYEQYF	TGCAGCGTGACCGGGACAGGGGCTTACGAGCAGTACTTC
TRBJ1-6	.	.	TRBV5-1	CASSTSRDNSPLHF	TGCGCCAGCAGCACCTCGAGAGATAATTCACCCCTCCACTTT
TRBJ2-1	TRBD2	.	TRBV2	CASSGLAGVQNEQFF	TGTGCCAGCAGTGGACTAGCGGGAGTTCAGAATGAGCAGTTCTTC
TRBJ1-2	.	.	TRBV9	CASSVGQGYGYTF	TGTGCCAGCAGCGTAGGGCAGGGTTATGGCTACACCTTC
TRBJ1-4	TRBD1	.	TRBV29-1	CSIRTGGGEKLFF	TGCAGCATCCGGACAGGGGGCGGTGAAAAACTGTTTTTT
TRBJ1-5	.	.	TRBV7-2	CASSLAGGSQPQHF	TGTGCCAGCAGCTTAGCAGGGGGTAGCCAGCCCCAGCATTTT
TRBJ1-4	TRBD1	.	TRBV18	CASSPDRVAEKLFF	TGTGCCAGCTCACCCGACAGGGTGGCAGAAAAACTGTTTTTT
TRBJ1-5	TRBD1	.	TRBV5-1	CASSLDGDRAQPQHF	TGCGCCAGCAGCTTGGATGGGGACAGGGCTCAGCCCCAGCATTTT
TRBJ1-6	TRBD1	.	TRBV6-5	CASRRQGVDNSPLHF	TGTGCCAGCAGACGACAGGGGGTAGATAATTCACCCCTCCACTTT
TRBJ2-3	.	.	TRBV19	CASSIGRRLPGDTQYF	TGTGCCAGTAGTATAGGTCGGCGGCTACCAGGGGATACGCAGTATTTT
TRBJ2-7	.	.	TRBV6-6	CASSGPSYEQYF	TGTGCCAGCAGTGGGCCTTCCTACGAGCAGTACTTC
TRBJ2-3	.	.	TRBV7-8	CASSPLWTPSTDTQYF	TGTGCCAGCAGCCCACTTTGGACTCCAAGCACAGATACGCAGTATTTT
TRBJ2-7	.	few	TRBV5-1	CASSFTWDTEQYF	TGCGCCAGCAGCTTCACCTGGGACACCGAGCAGTACTTC
TRBJ1-3	.	.	TRBV4-3	CASSQEYTGNTIYF	TGCGCCAGCAGCCAAGAGTATACTGGAAACACCATATATTTT
TRBJ1-2	.	.	TRBV27	CASRPGGLTNYGYTF	TGTGCCAGCCGCCCCGGGGGGCTCACTAACTATGGCTACACCTTC
TRBJ2-7	TRBD1	.	TRBV11-2	CASSQMRGQVDEQYF	TGTGCCAGCAGCCAGATGCGGGGACAGGTTGACGAGCAGTACTTC
TRBJ1-1	.	.	TRBV4-1	CASSQDRLYTEAFF	TGCGCCAGCAGCCAAGATCGTTTGTACACTGAAGCTTTCTTT
TRBJ2-1	TRBD1	few	TRBV6-1	CATAPGQHPSEQFF	TGTGCCACTGCGCCGGGACAGCATCCGAGTGAGCAGTTCTTC
TRBJ2-7	.	.	TRBV20-1	CSASQPGEQYF	TGCAGTGCTAGTCAGCCGGGCGAGCAGTACTTC
TRBJ1-2	TRBD1	few	TRBV7-3	CASSQTGGLDYGYTF	TGTGCCAGCAGCCAGACAGGGGGGCTAGACTATGGCTACACCTTC
TRBJ2-1	.	.	TRBV7-7	CASSPGVYNEQFF	TGTGCCAGCAGCCCAGGGGTTTACAATGAGCAGTTCTTC
TRBJ1-2	.	.	TRBV7-3	CASSPTVGVNYGYTF	TGTGCCAGCAGCCCAACTGTCGGGGTCAACTATGGCTACACCTTC
TRBJ2-1	TRBD1	.	TRBV5-1	CASSLAGTGINEQFF	TGCGCCAGCAGCCTGGCCGGGACAGGGATCAATGAGCAGTTCTTC
TRBJ1-1	.	.	TRBV7-9	CAIAGARAFF	TGTGCCATCGCGGGGGCACGGGCTTTCTTT
TRBJ1-2	TRBD1	few	TRBV28	CASSFPTGGRNGYTF	TGTGCCAGCAGTTTCCCGACAGGGGGTAGGAATGGCTACACCTTC
TRBJ2-2	.	.	TRBV6-1	CASSTQGFGELFF	TGTGCCAGCAGTACCCAGGGGTTCGGGGAGCTGTTTTTT
TRBJ2-3	.	.	TRBV9	CASSPRPQADTQYF	TGTGCCAGCAGCCCCCGACCTCAGGCAGATACGCAGTATTTT
TRBJ1-6	.	once	TRBV5-1	CASSLSGQDNSPLHF	TGCGCCAGCAGCTTGTCGGGACAAGACAATTCACCCCTCCACTTT
TRBJ2-1	.	.	TRBV6-6	CASKGFSYNEQFF	TGTGCCAGCAAGGGGTTCTCCTACAATGAGCAGTTCTTC
TRBJ2-1	TRBD2	.	TRBV14	CASSQLGLASGEQFF	TGTGCCAGCAGCCAACTGGGACTAGCCAGTGGCGAGCAGTTCTTC
TRBJ2-1	TRBD2	.	TRBV7-3	CSSSLYPSGNYNEQFF	TGTTCCAGCAGCTTATACCCTAGCGGGAATTACAATGAGCAGTTCTTC
TRBJ2-7	.	.	TRBV5-1	CASSLDRAYEQYF	TGCGCCAGCAGCTTGGACAGGGCATACGAGCAGTACTTC